Sequencing of this TCR beta chain was carried out in a study of blood T cell repertoires in COVID-19. Study background: Both acute and convalescent COVID-19 samples were obtained from the United States, Italy and Spain.

Original handling: Reference gene primer amplification gave nucleated cell count estimates. The method was immunoSEQ multiplex PCR; TCRdb's version includes in-frame clones alone and lacks a portion of them. V and J calls plus clone size are reproduced from that table; the DNA served to infer D and trimming. The sample has about 96,000 clones, approximately 84% seen once. Germline V lookup: CDR1 MNHEY, CDR2 SVGAGI. Trimming pared 0 bases from V and 8 bases from J, leaving 7 bases between. CDR3 size: 13 residues. This clone has a handful of counts. Material for sequencing was peripheral blood. The TCR originated in a woman between 55 and 75 years old with acute or convalescent COVID-19. This chain connects TRBV6-5 to TRBJ1-4; no firm D call. This CDR3 is CASSYSAEEKLFF. The CDR3 DNA is TGTGCCAGCAGTTACTCGGCGGAGGAAAAACTGTTTTTT.